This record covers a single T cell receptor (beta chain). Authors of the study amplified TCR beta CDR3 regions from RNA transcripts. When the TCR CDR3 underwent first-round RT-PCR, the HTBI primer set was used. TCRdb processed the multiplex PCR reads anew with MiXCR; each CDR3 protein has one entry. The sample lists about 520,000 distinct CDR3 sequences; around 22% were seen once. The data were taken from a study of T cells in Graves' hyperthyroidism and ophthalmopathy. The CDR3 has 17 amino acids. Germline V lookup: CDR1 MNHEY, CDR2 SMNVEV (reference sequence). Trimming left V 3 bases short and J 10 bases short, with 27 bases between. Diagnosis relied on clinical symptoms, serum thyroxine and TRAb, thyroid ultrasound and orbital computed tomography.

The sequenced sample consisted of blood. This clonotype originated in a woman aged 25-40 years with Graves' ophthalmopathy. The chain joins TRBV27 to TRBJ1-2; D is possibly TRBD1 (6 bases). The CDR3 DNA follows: TGTGCCAGCAGTTTGGGCCATACAGGGACCCCCGGGACGCCCTACACCTTC. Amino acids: CASSLGHTGTPGTPYTF.